This record covers a single T cell receptor (beta chain). This clone was detected many times. The clone's antigen remains unknown. No qualities accompany the bases; no much larger clone lies one base away. At the DNA level, this CDR3 is encoded by other sequences in the same sample as well. These data belong to a study of metastatic and nonmetastatic thyroid tumors (dated by TCRdb to the early 2020s). Some background on the complete study: Repertoires from peripheral blood and from tumor or nodule tissue samples of malignant and benign thyroid patients were compared.

No treatment had been received by any patient before thyroid surgery. The study retrospectively analysed patient clinical samples collected from the early 2010s to the late 2010s using T-cell receptor beta sequencing. Study-wide conclusions, independent of this receptor: TCR beta diversity was reported as significantly higher in malignant tumors than in benign nodules, in both blood and tumor samples.

Library preparation employed PCR. Sequencing used an Illumina HiSeq 4000. High-throughput sequencing was used to profile the CDR3 region of the TCR beta-chain in every patient. In the authors' own workflow: The researchers built a classifier to tell apart papillary thyroid cancer patients with distant metastasis, based on CDR3 differences among clinicopathological groups. Repertoire diversity was assessed with the Shannon index, and tumor-blood repertoire similarity with the Morisita-Horn index. In TCRdb, the public reads were trimmed at Q25 with fastp and aligned with MiXCR, with productive beta chains retained. The V and J calls here are based on TCRdb, not the publication. The sample includes over 25,000 clones, with roughly 15% observed a single time. About 6.5% of the sample is in the top ten clones. Trimming leaves V shorter by 1 base and J shorter by 3 bases, with the junction holding 6 bases beyond the gene matches. CDR1 and CDR2 were assigned from the germline V gene as SGHRS and YFSETQ. The CDR3 measures 17 amino acids from cysteine to phenylalanine. CDR3 DNA is the only sequence kept; it has 51 bases, read in frame from the first base.

The sequenced sample was blood. The chain uses TRBV5-1 and TRBJ2-3; 12 central nucleotides agree with TRBD2. This receptor was taken from a male donor with papillary thyroid cancer or a benign thyroid nodule (not recorded which). Some clones in this sample may be carry-over from other donors' samples. CDR3 reads: CASSLFLAGGPTDTQYF. The sequenced DNA: TGCGCCAGCAGCTTGTTCCTAGCGGGAGGGCCAACAGATACGCAGTATTTT.